Below are 32 T cell receptor beta chains sequenced from a single sample in a study of cytomegalovirus exposure and HLA in healthy donors. In the PCR, 60 Vbeta and 13 Jbeta primers were used. Here immunoSEQ multiplex PCR was the method, and the copy in TCRdb shows in-frame clones only, minus some. Found here are roughly 100,000 clones, nearly 80% of them singletons; the top ten hold roughly 1.3%. The sequenced sample consisted of PBMCs. These receptors came from a man between 25 and 39 years old in good health and CMV-seronegative.

This clone has a single count. V and J are TRBV7-6 and TRBJ2-7; 10 positions match TRBD2. V dropped 0 bases and J dropped 3; count of bases not matched to a gene: 5. This CDR3 region has 16 residues. Germline CDR1 SGHVS, CDR2 FNYEAQ. DNA for the CDR3: TGTGCCAGCAGCTTAGCGGGGACTAGCGTACTCTACGAGCAGTACTTC. Encoded protein: CASSLAGTSVLYEQYF.

The V gene is TRBV6-5, the J gene TRBJ1-2; TRBD1 matches 9 bases. CDR1 and CDR2 (germline): MNHEY, SVGAGI. The CDR3 is made up of 14 amino acids. The trim removed 4 bases at V and 4 bases at J, leaving 4 bases unmatched. The CDR3 sequence: CASSLSTGGYGYTF. The DNA of the CDR3 is TGTGCCAGCAGTTTGTCGACAGGGGGCTATGGCTACACCTTC.

This clone has only a few counts. This chain uses TRBV6-1 with TRBJ1-5, with D possibly being TRBD1 (5 bases). Germline assignment: CDR1 MNHNS and CDR2 SASEGT. The CDR3 contains 14 residues. Trimming shortened V by 4 bases and J by 7 bases, and 14 bases separated the two germline ends. DNA of the CDR3: TGTGCCAGCAGTGTTCCAGGGTTAGGGCAGCCCCAGCATTTT. Its translation: CASSVPGLGQPQHF.

This chain connects TRBV30 to TRBJ2-3; TRBD2 matches at 8 bases. V was pared by 0 bases and J by 6 bases, with 5 bases of the junction left unmatched. The CDR3 is 14 residues long. CDR1 and CDR2 from the germline V gene are GTSNPN and SVGIG (reference sequence). The CDR3 sequence is CAWSVQSGSDTQYF. The CDR3 DNA reads TGTGCCTGGAGTGTACAAAGCGGGAGTGATACGCAGTATTTT.

The chain recombines TRBV4-1 with TRBJ2-1; a possible D gene is TRBD1 (5 bases). There are 15 residues in the CDR3. Trimming pared 2 bases from V and 8 bases from J, leaving 16 bases between. Germline V gene lookup returns CDR1 MGHRA and CDR2 YSYEKL. In DNA, the CDR3 is TGCGCCAGCAGCCAACTAAGTCTGATGGGGCATGAGCAGTTCTTC. Amino acid sequence: CASSQLSLMGHEQFF.

CDR3 in amino acids: CASSRDTAQPQHF. In DNA, the CDR3 is TGTGCCAGCAGCCGAGACACCGCTCAGCCCCAGCATTTT. The chain employs TRBV6-5 and TRBJ1-5; no clear D gene. CDR1 and CDR2 (germline): MNHEY, SVGAGI. This CDR3 region has 13 residues. Trimming shortened V by 6 bases and J by 6 bases, and 12 bases separated the two germline ends.

The chain links TRBV6-5 to TRBJ2-7, with D possibly matching TRBD1 (6 bases). CDR1 MNHEY and CDR2 SVGAGI come from the germline V gene. The CDR3 has 16 residues. V dropped 0 bases and J dropped 2 bases, with 14 bases sitting between them. CDR3 DNA sequence: TGTGCCAGCAGTTACTCGGACAGTTCTGTGGCCTACGAGCAGTACTTC. Protein sequence: CASSYSDSSVAYEQYF.

The sample holds one count of this clone. This sequence joins TRBV12-5 and TRBJ1-4; no clear D. The germline gives CDR1 LGHNT, CDR2 FRNRAP. CDR3 length: 13 amino acids. V dropped 3 bases and J dropped 8 bases, with 10 bases sitting between them. The CDR3 sequence is CASGLSGEEKLFF. CDR3 coding DNA: TGTGCTAGTGGTTTAAGTGGGGAGGAAAAACTGTTTTTT.

The V gene is TRBV5-1, the J gene TRBJ2-1; 8 bases agree with TRBD1. Germline-derived CDR1 and CDR2 are SGHRS and YFSETQ. Unmatched junction bases numbered 7, after V lost 0 bases and J lost 5 bases. The CDR3 spans 16 residues. The CDR3 DNA reads as TGCGCCAGCAGCTTGGGTTGGCAGGGGGCGCACAATGAGCAGTTCTTC. Its protein product is CASSLGWQGAHNEQFF.

This chain connects TRBV29-1 to TRBJ2-7, with 12 bases matching TRBD2. This CDR3 contains 17 residues. From germline, CDR1 is SQVTM and CDR2 ANQGSEA. After removal of 1 base from V and 2 bases from J, the junction contained 9 bases not matched to a gene. The CDR3 bases are TGCAGCGTTGAAGGGGGACTAGCGGGCGCTCCTACCTACGAGCAGTACTTC. This encodes CSVEGGLAGAPTYEQYF.

V usage is TRBV9 and J usage is TRBJ2-5; a weak D match, TRBD2 (5 bases). CDR3 length: 13 residues. CDR1 and CDR2 from the germline V gene are SGDLS and YYNGEE. The ends were cut back, 2 bases at V and 5 bases at J, with 10 bases in the middle. The CDR3 coding sequence is TGTGCCAGCAGCGTCGGGGTGTATGAGACCCAGTACTTC. As protein: CASSVGVYETQYF.

The chain has TRBV7-8 and TRBJ1-2; D might be TRBD1 (6 bases). V was cut by 5 bases and J by 2 bases, with 15 bases left in between. This CDR3 comprises 15 residues. The germline CDR1 and CDR2 sequences are SGHVS and FQNEAQ. CDR3 region: CASSAYRDLNYGYTF. CDR3 sequence (DNA): TGTGCCAGCAGCGCCTACAGGGACCTCAACTATGGCTACACCTTC.

The V and J genes are TRBV2 and TRBJ1-2, with D possibly being TRBD1 (6 bases). V was pared by 4 bases and J by 2 bases, with 11 bases between. Germline CDR1 SNHLY, CDR2 FYNNEI. The CDR3 consists of 14 residues. CDR3 bases: TGTGCCAGCAGTGGGGGGCAGGCGAACTATGGCTACACCTTC. Its translation: CASSGGQANYGYTF.

V usage is TRBV18 and J usage is TRBJ1-4, with a possible D match to TRBD1 (6 bases). The CDR3 contains 14 residues. In germline, CDR1 is KGHSH, CDR2 LQKENI. V lost 6 bases, J lost 5 bases, and 13 bases lay in between. The CDR3 bases are TGTGCCAGCTCTCTCATGGGGGCAAATGAAAAACTGTTTTTT. Translated, it gives CASSLMGANEKLFF.

This clone showed up just a few times. The chain has TRBV4-3 and TRBJ2-5; 7 bases match TRBD2. Germline CDR1 and CDR2: LGHNA and YSLEER. J gave up 7 bases and V 4 bases, and 12 bases lay outside the gene matches. There are 15 residues in the CDR3. Written as DNA, the CDR3 is TGCGCCAGCAGCCCAGCCCTAGCGGCGGAGGGGACCCAGTACTTC. This gives the protein CASSPALAAEGTQYF.

This chain connects TRBV5-6 to TRBJ1-1; perhaps TRBD1 as D (6 bases). Between the trimmed V and J ends, which lost 5 bases and 0 bases, there was a span of 11 bases. CDR1 and CDR2 (germline): SGHDT, YYEEEE. The CDR3 totals 14 residues. The CDR3 sequence is CASSVGTLNTEAFF. CDR3 bases: TGTGCCAGCAGTGTCGGGACATTGAACACTGAAGCTTTCTTT.

This clone was seen a single time. The chain recombines TRBV11-3 with TRBJ2-7, with TRBD1 identical over 9 bases. V lost 5 bases, J lost 3 bases, and 5 bases stayed unmatched. Germline V lookup: CDR1 SGHNT, CDR2 YENEEA. CDR3 size: 14 residues. This CDR3 is CASSPGQGHYEQYF. The CDR3 DNA follows: TGTGCCAGCAGCCCAGGACAGGGGCACTACGAGCAGTACTTC.

The V call is TRBV6-5, the J call TRBJ2-1; D is uncertain. CDR3 length equals 16 residues. The germline gives CDR1 MNHEY, CDR2 SVGAGI. The ends were cut back, 2 bases at V and 7 bases at J, with 18 bases in the middle. For the CDR3, the DNA is TGTGCCAGCAGTTACCCGGGTCCAAAAGGTTGGAATGAGCAGTTCTTC. It translates to CASSYPGPKGWNEQFF.

The gene calls are TRBV19 and TRBJ2-5; no reliable D call. The CDR3 is 13 amino acids. Germline V gene lookup returns CDR1 LNHDA and CDR2 SQIVND (reference sequence). V lost 3 bases and J lost 2, with 7 bases in between. CDR3 bases: TGTGCCAGTAGTATTACTGGTCAAGAGACCCAGTACTTC. Amino acids: CASSITGQETQYF.

The chain couples TRBV6-5 to TRBJ2-2; 9 bases line up with TRBD2. Germline loops: CDR1 MNHEY, CDR2 SVGAGI. V trimming: 8 bases; J trimming: 5 bases; junction bases outside the gene matches: 9. The CDR3 covers 15 residues. CDR3 amino acids: CASRMGLAPTGELFF. The CDR3 bases are TGTGCCAGCCGAATGGGACTAGCCCCGACCGGGGAGCTGTTTTTT.

This clone was detected only a few times. The V gene is TRBV5-4, the J gene TRBJ1-2; 8 bases match TRBD1. J gave up 4 bases and V 4 bases, and 3 bases lay outside the gene matches. The CDR3 sequence is 13 residues long. CDR1 SGHNT and CDR2 YYREEE come from the germline V gene (reference sequence). CDR3 residues: CASSNRGSYGYTF. Here the CDR3 DNA reads TGTGCCAGCAGCAACAGGGGGAGCTATGGCTACACCTTC.

The V call is TRBV20-1, the J call TRBJ2-7; D is unresolved. The CDR3 contains 10 residues. The germline CDR1 and CDR2 sequences are DFQATT and SNEGSKA (reference sequence). With 6 bases removed from V and 3 bases from J, the gap between germline ends came to 6 bases. This CDR3 reads CSAADYEQYF. For the CDR3, the DNA is TGCAGTGCAGCTGACTACGAGCAGTACTTC.

The CDR3 DNA follows: TGTGCCAGCTCACCGGAGGTAACAAGGGCGCAGTATTTT. This translates into CASSPEVTRAQYF. The V call is TRBV18, the J call TRBJ2-3, with TRBD2 as a possible D gene (5 bases). This CDR3 comprises 13 residues. V lost 3 bases and J 10 bases, leaving 14 bases between the germline ends. Germline CDR1 KGHSH, CDR2 LQKENI.

In this sample, this clone turned up a few times. At one of its ends the junction is not consistent with the germline gene, which may arise from a read error. This rearrangement joins TRBV5-4 to TRBJ2-7; D is perhaps TRBD2 (7 bases). Germline V gene lookup returns CDR1 SGHNT and CDR2 YYREEE (reference sequence). The CDR3 sequence is 16 residues long. CDR3: CASSREGGGISHEQYF. DNA for the CDR3: TGTGCCAGCAGCCGAGAGGGAGGGGGAATCTCCCACGAGCAGTACTTC.

This CDR3 reads CASSLSTGVWYGYTF. As DNA, the CDR3 is TGTGCCAGCAGTTTGTCGACAGGGGTGTGGTATGGCTACACCTTC. V usage is TRBV27 and J usage is TRBJ1-2; 8 nucleotides line up with TRBD1. Germline V lookup: CDR1 MNHEY, CDR2 SMNVEV (reference sequence). Trimming removed 3 bases from V and 5 bases from J; junction bases left unmatched: 8. The CDR3 runs to 15 residues.

V gene TRBV28 combines with J gene TRBJ2-1; D remains ambiguous. Per germline, CDR1 MDHEN and CDR2 SYDVKM. V gave up 4 bases and J gave up 8 bases, with 18 bases separating them. The CDR3 is made up of 15 amino acids. DNA for the CDR3: TGTGCCAGCAGTTCAAAAACCAAATTAGCCGATGAGCAGTTCTTC. Amino acid sequence: CASSSKTKLADEQFF.

This chain uses TRBV4-3 with TRBJ2-1, with 7 bases that match TRBD1. The CDR3 spans 15 residues. Per the germline V gene, CDR1 is LGHNA and CDR2 is YSLEER. V lost 4 bases and J lost 0; bases outside the gene matches: 3. Here the CDR3 reads CASSRGTVSYNEQFF. The CDR3 DNA reads TGCGCCAGCAGCCGAGGGACAGTCTCCTACAATGAGCAGTTCTTC.

The V gene is TRBV10-1, the J gene TRBJ2-7; TRBD1 agrees at 7 bases. V dropped 2 bases and J dropped 5; count of bases not matched to a gene: 6. The germline V gene encodes CDR1 WNHNN and CDR2 SYGVQD (reference sequence). The length of the CDR3 is 14 residues. The CDR3 protein is CASSERGQGDEQYF. CDR3 DNA: TGCGCCAGCAGTGAGAGGGGGCAGGGGGACGAGCAGTACTTC.

The V and J genes are TRBV7-2 and TRBJ1-1; 10 nucleotides align to TRBD1. Trimming removed 3 bases from V and 4 bases from J; junction bases left unmatched: 5. The germline V gene has CDR1 SGHTA and CDR2 FQGNSA. The CDR3 totals 15 residues. The CDR3 here is CASSFGTGVSTEAFF. The CDR3 nucleotides read TGTGCCAGCAGCTTCGGGACAGGGGTTTCCACTGAAGCTTTCTTT.

The V gene is TRBV6-5, the J gene TRBJ2-1, with D possibly being TRBD1 (6 bases). Germline V lookup: CDR1 MNHEY, CDR2 SVGAGI. The length of the CDR3 is 14 residues. V dropped 2 bases and J dropped 7 bases, with 12 bases sitting between them. Here the CDR3 DNA reads TGTGCCAGCAGTTACGGACAGAGGAGGAATGAGCAGTTCTTC. It specifies CASSYGQRRNEQFF.

The rearrangement joins TRBV7-2 to TRBJ2-3; 10 bases line up with TRBD2. The CDR3 covers 18 residues. Unmatched junction bases numbered 15, after V lost 5 bases and J lost 4 bases. Germline CDR1 SGHTA, CDR2 FQGNSA. CDR3 nucleotide sequence: TGTGCCAGCAGCCGTAGACTAGCGGGCGAAAGACGTCCAGATACGCAGTATTTT. This gives the protein CASSRRLAGERRPDTQYF.

This sequence joins TRBV27 and TRBJ2-3; D unresolved. V dropped 2 bases and J dropped 4 bases, with 10 bases sitting between them. Germline values: CDR1 MNHEY, CDR2 SMNVEV (reference sequence). This CDR3 is 14 amino acids long. CDR3 sequence (DNA): TGTGCCAGCAGTTTAGGTTTAGCAGCAGATACGCAGTATTTT. It encodes CASSLGLAADTQYF.